Shown below are 24 T cell receptor beta chains from a single sample sequenced in a study of cytomegalovirus exposure and HLA in healthy donors. Sequenced by immunoSEQ multiplex PCR; TCRdb stores in-frame clones only, minus some. The data contain 90,000 to 120,000 clones, approximately 85% of them singletons. The sequencing input was PBMCs. The source of these receptors is a young woman in good health and CMV-seronegative.

This chain uses TRBV29-1 with TRBJ2-2, with TRBD1 as a possible D gene (6 bases). Germline CDR1 reads SQVTM; CDR2 reads ANQGSEA. The germline V and J ends were trimmed by 5 bases and 4 bases, with 14 bases remaining between them. The CDR3 is 14 residues long. This CDR3 is CSVNVGAGTGELFF. CDR3 DNA sequence: TGCAGCGTTAACGTGGGGGCTGGCACCGGGGAGCTGTTTTTT.

The chain has TRBV27 and TRBJ2-7; 11 bases are a match to TRBD2. CDR1 and CDR2 from the germline V gene are MNHEY and SMNVEV (reference sequence). Trimming took 2 bases from V and 4 from J; bases not matched to a gene: 10. The CDR3 is made up of 17 amino acids. For the CDR3, the DNA is TGTGCCAGCAGTTTACCATTGACTAGCGGGGACCCTTACGAGCAGTACTTC. Protein: CASSLPLTSGDPYEQYF.

This chain connects TRBV6-5 to TRBJ2-7; D is perhaps TRBD2 (5 bases). Germline V CDR1 and CDR2: MNHEY, SVGAGI. The CDR3 has 15 amino acids. V lost 7 bases and J 1 base, leaving 17 bases between the germline ends. The CDR3 DNA is TGTGCCAGCAAGGAATCCGGGGTGGGGTCCTACGAGCAGTACTTC. Translated, it gives CASKESGVGSYEQYF.

This clone occurred a few times. The chain links TRBV5-5 to TRBJ1-4, with D perhaps TRBD1 (5 bases). V was clipped by 0 bases and J by 7 bases, with 13 bases between them. From germline, CDR1 is SGHKS and CDR2 YYEKEE (reference sequence). CDR3 length: 15 residues. CDR3 coding DNA: TGTGCCAGCAGCTTGGGAACGGGGGTTAGTGAAAAACTGTTTTTT. Amino acid sequence: CASSLGTGVSEKLFF.

V is TRBV6-4 and J is TRBJ2-1; 8 bases map to TRBD2. V was clipped by 1 base and J by 3 bases; unmatched bases: 2. Germline CDR1 is MRHNA and CDR2 is SNTAGT. The CDR3 loop spans 15 amino acids. As DNA, the CDR3 is TGTGCCAGCAGTGACTTGGCGGGGGGCTACAATGAGCAGTTCTTC. This encodes CASSDLAGGYNEQFF.

The V and J genes are TRBV25-1 and TRBJ1-2; 7 nucleotides align to TRBD1. V shed 2 bases, J shed 4 bases, and the junction held 7 bases outside the gene matches. The CDR3 runs 15 residues. Germline V gene sequence: CDR1 MGHDK, CDR2 SYGVNS. CDR3 DNA: TGTGCCAGCAGTGAAGGGACAGATTCTATCTATGGCTACACCTTC. The encoded protein is CASSEGTDSIYGYTF.

The chain joins TRBV5-1 to TRBJ2-3; D may be TRBD1 (6 bases). The CDR3 has 15 amino acids. CDR1 is SGHRS and CDR2 is YFSETQ in the germline V gene. V lost 4 bases and J 6 bases, leaving 18 bases between the germline ends. The CDR3 DNA reads as TGCGCCAGCAGCACACAGGGTATGGGGTTTGATACGCAGTATTTT. Amino acids: CASSTQGMGFDTQYF.

The V call is TRBV4-1, the J call TRBJ1-5, with 12 bases lining up with TRBD1. Trimming removed 3 bases from V and 0 bases from J; junction bases left unmatched: 6. The germline V gene encodes CDR1 MGHRA and CDR2 YSYEKL. The CDR3 contains 18 residues. The CDR3 spells CASSQGQGAGYSNQPQHF. CDR3 nucleotide sequence: TGCGCCAGCAGCCAGGGACAGGGGGCCGGCTATAGCAATCAGCCCCAGCATTTT.

V is TRBV7-9 and J is TRBJ2-7, with TRBD2 as a possible D gene (6 bases). CDR1 is SEHNR and CDR2 is FQNEAQ in the germline V gene (reference sequence). Trimming took 4 bases from V and 6 from J, leaving 16 bases between them. The CDR3 extends over 14 amino acids. In nucleotides, the CDR3 is TGTGCCAGCAGCTCGGGACTCTTGGTCGGCGAGCAGTACTTC. It is translated as CASSSGLLVGEQYF.

This clone was seen once. This rearrangement joins TRBV18 to TRBJ1-4, with D perhaps TRBD1 (5 bases). V was cut by 5 bases and J by 7 bases, with 11 bases left in between. The CDR3 is 13 residues long. Germline CDR1 is KGHSH and CDR2 is LQKENI. The CDR3 DNA reads as TGTGCCAGCTCAAACCGACAGCCTGAAAAACTGTTTTTT. Protein: CASSNRQPEKLFF.

The chain uses TRBV30 and TRBJ2-2, with a possible D match to TRBD1 (5 bases). The CDR3 sequence is 14 residues long. Trimming removed 5 bases at V and 6 bases at J, with 16 bases between. Germline CDR1 is GTSNPN and CDR2 is SVGIG (reference sequence). CDR3 sequence reads: CAWGPQGTPGELFF. CDR3 in DNA: TGTGCCTGGGGGCCGCAGGGCACTCCCGGGGAGCTGTTTTTT.

The chain joins TRBV28 to TRBJ1-2, with no clear D. Germline CDR1 MDHEN, CDR2 SYDVKM. Trimming removed 7 bases from V and 7 bases from J, with 19 bases in between. The CDR3 has 14 amino acids. For the CDR3, the DNA is TGTGCCAGCACTGATGAACGGGTCGCCCTTGGCTACACCTTC. Translated, it gives CASTDERVALGYTF.

The chain employs TRBV5-1 and TRBJ2-5, with a possible D match to TRBD2 (6 bases). Germline CDR1 is SGHRS and CDR2 is YFSETQ. Trimming took off 0 bases at V and 4 bases at J, with 19 bases between the two ends. This CDR3 has 17 amino acids. In DNA, the CDR3 is TGCGCCAGCAGCTTGGCCCCGACACTAGCACCGGGAGAGACCCAGTACTTC. Its protein is CASSLAPTLAPGETQYF.

The chain links TRBV30 to TRBJ1-5; no reliable D call. Trimming cost V 2 bases and J 3 bases, with 11 bases left between them. This CDR3 is built from 14 residues. Germline loops: CDR1 GTSNPN, CDR2 SVGIG (reference sequence). The CDR3 protein is CAWSLMGLNQPQHF. CDR3 DNA: TGTGCCTGGAGTCTTATGGGCCTCAATCAGCCCCAGCATTTT.

The chain links TRBV9 to TRBJ1-1; tentatively, D is TRBD1 (5 bases). The V end was cut by 4 bases, the J end by 0 bases, with 19 bases between. Germline CDR1 SGDLS, CDR2 YYNGEE. The CDR3 runs 17 residues. The chain's CDR3 is CASSPRGTPIMNTEAFF. In DNA, the CDR3 is TGTGCCAGCAGCCCCCGCGGGACCCCGATTATGAACACTGAAGCTTTCTTT.

The rearrangement links TRBV7-3 to TRBJ2-7, with D maybe TRBD2 (5 bases). Germline CDR1 and CDR2: SGHTA and FQGTGA. V lost 5 bases to trimming and J lost 0 bases, with 14 bases between them. This CDR3 is built from 15 residues. Here the CDR3 reads CASSPRGGYSYEQYF. DNA of the CDR3: TGTGCCAGCAGCCCCCGGGGTGGCTACTCCTACGAGCAGTACTTC. The full variable domain, completed using reference TRBV7-3 and TRBJ2-7, is GAGVSQTPSNKVTEKGKYVELRCDPISGHTALYWYRQSLGQGPEFLIYFQGTGAADDSGLPNDRFFAVRPEGSVSTLKIQRTERGDSAVYLCASSPRGGYSYEQYFGPGTRLTVT.

This CDR3 is CASSLVGSYEQYF. Here the CDR3 DNA reads TGTGCCAGCAGCTTGGTCGGGAGCTACGAGCAGTACTTC. The rearrangement links TRBV5-4 to TRBJ2-7, with D maybe TRBD2 (6 bases). V was clipped by 0 bases and J by 3 bases, with 7 bases between them. This CDR3 spans 13 amino acids. Looked up from germline, CDR1 is SGHNT and CDR2 is YYREEE (reference sequence). The full variable domain, rest sourced from reference TRBV5-4 and TRBJ2-7, is ETGVTQSPTHLIKTRGQQVTLRCSSQSGHNTVSWYQQALGQGPQFIFQYYREEENGRGNFPPRFSGLQFPNYSSELNVNALELDDSALYLCASSLVGSYEQYFGPGTRLTVT.

The V and J genes are TRBV27 and TRBJ1-6, with TRBD1 as a possible D gene (5 bases). The CDR3 spans 15 residues. Trimming left V 3 bases short and J 8 bases short, with 14 bases between. Germline V gene lookup returns CDR1 MNHEY and CDR2 SMNVEV (reference sequence). The CDR3 protein is CASSFQGVLDSPLHF. The CDR3, as DNA: TGTGCCAGCAGTTTCCAAGGGGTATTGGATTCACCCCTCCACTTT.

The chain has TRBV7-3 and TRBJ2-1; 7 positions match TRBD1. There are 16 residues in the CDR3. Unmatched junction bases numbered 6, after V lost 1 base and J lost 3 bases. CDR1 and CDR2 (germline): SGHTA, FQGTGA. The CDR3 loop is CASSLSRDSNYNEQFF. The CDR3 DNA follows: TGTGCCAGCAGCTTAAGTAGGGACAGCAACTACAATGAGCAGTTCTTC.

The genes are TRBV5-1 and TRBJ2-7, with a weak D call TRBD1 (5 bases). The CDR3 loop spans 15 amino acids. Germline CDR1 is SGHRS and CDR2 is YFSETQ. V dropped 3 bases and J dropped 4 bases, with 17 bases sitting between them. CDR3 amino acids: CASSYSPDSSYEQYF. DNA for the CDR3: TGCGCCAGCAGCTACTCCCCCGACAGCTCTTACGAGCAGTACTTC.

V is TRBV27 and J is TRBJ2-3, with D tentatively TRBD1 (6 bases). V lost 6 bases, J lost 5 bases, and 18 bases lay in between. Germline loops: CDR1 MNHEY, CDR2 SMNVEV (reference sequence). The CDR3 has 15 amino acids. Here the CDR3 DNA reads TGTGCCAGCAGCCCAACAGGGATCCACCGAGATACGCAGTATTTT. This translates into CASSPTGIHRDTQYF.

The chain carries TRBV11-2 and TRBJ2-5, with 9 bases identical to TRBD2. The V gene end was trimmed by 5 bases and the J gene end by 4 bases; junction bases not matched to a gene: 11. Looked up from germline, CDR1 is SGHAT and CDR2 is FQNNGV. CDR3 size: 16 residues. This CDR3 is CASSLAGGPILETQYF. For the CDR3, the DNA is TGTGCCAGCAGCCTGGCGGGGGGGCCAATATTAGAGACCCAGTACTTC.

V gene TRBV4-2 combines with J gene TRBJ1-6; D is unresolved. CDR1 LGHNA and CDR2 YNFKEQ come from the germline V gene. There are 13 residues in the CDR3. V was cut by 0 bases and J by 7 bases, with 4 bases left in between. This chain's CDR3 is CASSQESNSPLHF. CDR3 nucleotide sequence: TGTGCCAGCAGCCAAGAGTCGAATTCACCCCTCCACTTT.

The rearrangement links TRBV27 to TRBJ2-3; TRBD1 matches 7 bases. The J segment lost 4 bases and the V segment lost 8 bases, leaving 3 bases of the junction unmatched. The CDR3 spans 12 residues. The germline V gene encodes CDR1 MNHEY and CDR2 SMNVEV (reference sequence). The CDR3 bases are TGTGCCAGCGGACAGGAGTCAGATACGCAGTATTTT. Translating it yields CASGQESDTQYF.